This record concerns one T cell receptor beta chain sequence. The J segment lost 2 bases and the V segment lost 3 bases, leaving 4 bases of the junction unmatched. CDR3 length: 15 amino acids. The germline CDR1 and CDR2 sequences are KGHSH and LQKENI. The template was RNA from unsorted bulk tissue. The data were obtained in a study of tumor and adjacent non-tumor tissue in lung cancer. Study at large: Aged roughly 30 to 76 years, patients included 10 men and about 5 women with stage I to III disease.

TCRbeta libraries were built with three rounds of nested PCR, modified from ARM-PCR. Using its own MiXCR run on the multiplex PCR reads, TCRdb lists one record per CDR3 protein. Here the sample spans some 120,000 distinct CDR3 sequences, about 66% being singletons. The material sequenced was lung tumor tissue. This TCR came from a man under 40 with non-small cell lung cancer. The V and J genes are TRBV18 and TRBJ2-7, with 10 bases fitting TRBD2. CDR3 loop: CASSPRAGGTYEQYF. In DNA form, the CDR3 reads TGTGCCAGCTCACCCCGAGCGGGAGGGACCTACGAGCAGTACTTC.